What follows are 22 T cell receptor beta chains derived from one specimen sequenced in a study of low-dose radiotherapy and immunotherapy resistance in tumors. TRAV- and TRBV-specific primers, spanning alpha and beta chains, primed first-strand cDNA. TCR amplification ran 15 to 25 PCR cycles using constant-region and V-primer adapter primers. TCRdb re-called the reads through MiXCR, storing one row per CDR3 protein. The data hold more than 50,000 distinct CDR3 sequences, with 20% to 25% observed a single time. Time point in this sample: before trial treatment. This material consisted of PBMCs, taken before treatment. These receptors came from a male donor with prostate cancer.

This clonotype was observed at least ten times. The chain employs TRBV13 and TRBJ2-3; D is possibly TRBD2 (6 bases). Germline-derived CDR1 and CDR2 are PRHDT and FYEKMQ (reference sequence). CDR3 length equals 15 residues. Trimming removed 2 bases at V and 0 bases at J, with 9 bases between. CDR3 DNA sequence: TGTGCCAGCAGCTTATGGGGGGTTAGCACAGATACGCAGTATTTT. Translation gives CASSLWGVSTDTQYF.

This clonotype was detected once. This sequence joins TRBV12-3 or TRBV12-4 and TRBJ1-1; unclear D gene. CDR3 length equals 12 residues. V was clipped by 3 bases and J by 5 bases, with 7 bases between them. This CDR3 reads CASSFDRTEAFF. The CDR3 nucleotides read TGTGCCAGCAGTTTCGATAGGACTGAAGCTTTCTTT.

In this sample, this clonotype turned up a few times. A much larger clone differs from this one at a single base, so this may be a read error. The chain carries TRBV20-1 and TRBJ2-1; 9 nucleotides align to TRBD2. The CDR3 extends over 15 amino acids. V lost 6 bases to trimming and J lost 13 bases; unmatched junction nucleotides: 19. CDR1 DFQATT and CDR2 SNEGSKA come from the germline V gene (reference sequence). This CDR3 is CSAFHLAGRLGTQFF. DNA of the CDR3: TGCAGTGCCTTCCATCTAGCGGGAAGGCTCGGTACTCAGTTCTTC.

The V call is TRBV5-3, the J call TRBJ1-1; the D gene is possibly TRBD1 (6 bases). TRBV5-3 is an open reading frame, and its role is uncertain. Trimming took 8 bases from V and 3 from J, leaving 20 bases between them. CDR3 size: 15 residues. The CDR3 coding sequence is TGTGCCAGCAGCCTGGCGGTGGGGGCGGACACTGAAGCTTTCTTT. It encodes CASSLAVGADTEAFF.

This clonotype was counted at least ten times. The genes are TRBV7-9 and TRBJ1-4, with a tentative D call TRBD1 (5 bases). The CDR3 is made up of 14 amino acids. The germline CDR1 and CDR2 sequences are SEHNR and FQNEAQ (reference sequence). V gave up 7 bases and J gave up 9 bases, with 18 bases separating them. CDR3 nucleotides: TGTGCCAGCACCATAAGCACTGGGGGAAAAAAACTGTTTTTT. This encodes CASTISTGGKKLFF.

About this clonotype itself: A far bigger clonotype differs at one base, so this is likely a read error. The chain couples TRBV5-8 to TRBJ1-6; D possibly corresponds to TRBD1 (6 bases). CDR3 length equals 16 residues. Germline V gene sequence: CDR1 SGHTS, CDR2 YDEGEE. CDR3 amino acids: CASSPTGSSYNSPHHF. The DNA for the CDR3 is TGTGCCAGCAGCCCCACAGGGAGCTCCTATAATTCACCCCACCACTTT.

This clonotype was seen at least ten times. The rearrangement uses TRBV7-9 and TRBJ2-7, with D perhaps TRBD1 or TRBD2 (5 bases each). CDR3 length equals 14 residues. Trimming pared 5 bases from V and 2 bases from J, leaving 13 bases between. The germline V gene has CDR1 SEHNR and CDR2 FQNEAQ (reference sequence). The chain's CDR3 is CASSVGADPYEQYF. Here the CDR3 DNA reads TGTGCCAGCAGCGTCGGGGCGGACCCCTACGAGCAGTACTTC.

The table lists this clonotype with a few counts. It is likely a read error: a sequence one base away is far more abundant. The rearrangement joins TRBV20-1 to TRBJ2-7, with 8 bases that match TRBD2. This CDR3 comprises 15 residues. Trimming at V came to 6 bases and at J to 7 bases, leaving 17 bases not matched to a gene. Germline V gives CDR1 DFQATT, CDR2 SNEGSKA (reference sequence). The CDR3 DNA sequence: TGCAGTGCCCCTCAGCGGGAGCCCCCCTACAATGAGCAGTACTTC. Translation gives CSAPQREPPYNEQYF.

This clonotype has at least ten counts. The chain is built from TRBV9 and TRBJ2-3; D is ambiguous. Germline CDR1 and CDR2: SGDLS and YYNGEE. Trimming removed 1 base at V and 1 base at J, with 7 bases between. This CDR3 spans 14 amino acids. CDR3 sequence reads: CASSVQIRTDTQYF. In DNA form, the CDR3 reads TGTGCCAGCAGCGTACAAATTCGCACAGATACGCAGTATTTT. Together with reference TRBV9 and TRBJ2-3, the CDR3 gives the full variable domain: DSGVTQTPKHLITATGQRVTLRCSPRSGDLSVYWYQQSLDQGLQFLIQYYNGEERAKGNILERFSAQQFPDLHSELNLSSLELGDSALYFCASSVQIRTDTQYFGPGTRLTVL.

This clonotype came up many times. The chain uses TRBV3-1 and TRBJ1-2; D is unresolved. From germline, CDR1 is LGHDT and CDR2 YNNKEL (reference sequence). V dropped 4 bases and J dropped 2 bases, with 8 bases sitting between them. The CDR3 runs to 13 residues. The DNA for the CDR3 is TGTGCCAGCAGCCGGACGGCGAACTATGGCTACACCTTC. It specifies CASSRTANYGYTF.

This clonotype was recorded a few times. The chain recombines TRBV27 with TRBJ2-5, with 8 nucleotides matching TRBD2. Unmatched junction bases numbered 16, after V lost 6 bases and J lost 1 base. The CDR3 has 18 amino acids. The germline V gene encodes CDR1 MNHEY and CDR2 SMNVEV (reference sequence). The CDR3 loop is CASSPLVGGGGPQETQYF. The DNA for the CDR3 is TGTGCCAGCAGCCCCCTCGTCGGGGGGGGGGGCCCCCAAGAGACCCAGTACTTC.

This chain connects TRBV6-2 or TRBV6-3 to TRBJ1-2; D not certain. Germline values: CDR1 MNHEY, CDR2 SVGEGT. The CDR3 is made up of 10 amino acids. Trimming left V 8 bases short and J 3 bases short, with 4 bases between. Here the CDR3 DNA reads TGTGCCAGCGAGGACTATGGCTACACCTTC. Translating it yields CASEDYGYTF.

This clonotype was detected many times. The chain uses TRBV7-2 and TRBJ2-7, with D uncertain. The germline V gene has CDR1 SGHTA and CDR2 FQGNSA. The CDR3 consists of 14 residues. Trimming stripped 1 base from V and 6 bases from J, with 13 bases between. DNA for the CDR3: TGTGCCAGCAGCTTAGATTTTTATGCCGGCGAGCAGTACTTC. Residues: CASSLDFYAGEQYF. Looking up the rest from reference TRBV7-2 and TRBJ2-7 gives the full variable domain: GAGVSQSPSNKVTEKGKDVELRCDPISGHTALYWYRQSLGQGLEFLIYFQGNSAPDKSGLPSDRFSAERTGGSVSTLTIQRTQQEDSAVYLCASSLDFYAGEQYFGPGTRLTVT.

This clonotype was picked up one time. A far larger clone is one nucleotide away, so this likely arose from a read error. The chain combines TRBV6-4 with TRBJ2-7; 9 positions agree with TRBD1. V shed 2 bases, J shed 7 bases, and the junction held 9 bases outside the gene matches. CDR1 and CDR2 (germline): MRHNA, SNTAGT. The CDR3 extends over 15 amino acids. The DNA for the CDR3 is TGTGCCAGCAGTGACCTGGACAGGGGTGGCAATGAGCAGTACTTC. Its translation is CASSDLDRGGNEQYF.

This clonotype showed up many times. This chain connects TRBV6-2 or TRBV6-3 to TRBJ2-1; D not resolved. This CDR3 comprises 16 residues. Trimming took 0 bases from V and 1 from J, leaving 10 bases between them. In germline, CDR1 is MNHEY, CDR2 SVGEGT. The CDR3 DNA reads TGTGCCAGCAGTTACTCAACTGTACCTTCCTACAATGAGCAGTTCTTC. As protein: CASSYSTVPSYNEQFF.

This clonotype was detected many times. The rearrangement joins TRBV6-2 or TRBV6-3 to TRBJ1-2; D is uncertain. Germline assignment: CDR1 MNHEY and CDR2 SVGEGT. With 1 base removed from V and 4 bases from J, the gap between germline ends came to 19 bases. The CDR3 runs to 17 residues. The CDR3 sequence: CASSYLGSFRTTYGYTF. DNA of the CDR3: TGTGCCAGCAGTTACTTGGGAAGCTTCCGGACTACCTATGGCTACACCTTC.

The chain employs TRBV12-3 or TRBV12-4 and TRBJ2-1; 13 positions match TRBD2. The CDR3 extends over 15 amino acids. V dropped 5 bases and J dropped 7; count of bases not matched to a gene: 5. CDR3 in DNA: TGTGCCAGCAGTAAACTAGCGGGGGGGCTTAATGAGCAGTTCTTC. Amino acid sequence: CASSKLAGGLNEQFF.

This clonotype was detected many times. This chain uses TRBV5-1 with TRBJ1-1; TRBD1 is a possible D gene (5 bases). Looked up from germline, CDR1 is SGHRS and CDR2 is YFSETQ. The CDR3 runs 14 residues. V lost 3 bases and J 6 bases, leaving 15 bases between the germline ends. The CDR3: CASSWRQFTPEAFF. Written as DNA, the CDR3 is TGCGCCAGCAGCTGGCGACAGTTTACCCCTGAAGCTTTCTTT.

The chain links TRBV5-1 to TRBJ2-3; the match to TRBD2 covers 14 bases. This CDR3 is 16 amino acids long. Germline-derived CDR1 and CDR2 are SGHRS and YFSETQ. J gave up 3 bases and V 4 bases, and 4 bases lay outside the gene matches. CDR3 amino acids: CASSLRLAGGTDTQYF. CDR3 sequence (DNA): TGCGCCAGCAGCCTCAGACTAGCGGGAGGGACAGATACGCAGTATTTT.

The rearrangement links TRBV29-1 to TRBJ1-1, with 7 bases aligning to TRBD1. The junction had 9 bases not matched to a gene; V was cut back by 8 bases and J by 0 bases. The CDR3 has 14 residues. Germline V gene lookup returns CDR1 SQVTM and CDR2 ANQGSEA. The CDR3 bases are TGCAGCACGAAGAACAGGGGACTGAACACTGAAGCTTTCTTT. Its protein is CSTKNRGLNTEAFF.

The chain links TRBV5-1 to TRBJ2-2; D unresolved. The CDR3 is made up of 14 amino acids. Germline V CDR1 and CDR2: SGHRS, YFSETQ. V lost 0 bases and J lost 5, with 8 bases in between. CDR3 protein: CASSLDPGTGELFF. The CDR3 DNA follows: TGCGCCAGCAGCTTGGATCCAGGTACCGGGGAGCTGTTTTTT.

The chain employs TRBV10-3 and TRBJ2-7; 13 bases agree with TRBD2. Germline lookup yields CDR1 ENHRY and CDR2 SYGVKD. CDR3 length equals 15 residues. The V and J ends lost 10 bases and 2 bases, in that order; junction bases with no gene match: 8. CDR3 DNA sequence: TGTGCCAGCCAATCCGGGACTAGCGGGACCTACGAGCAGTACTTC. Protein sequence: CASQSGTSGTYEQYF.